What follows describes a single TCR beta chain. Which antigen it targets is not known. Base qualities are not recorded, but no much larger clone differs from it by a single base. This specimen belongs to a study of identifying expanded T cells in peripheral blood (dated by TCRdb to about 2019). Some background on the complete study: Technical replicates were generated by sequencing separate aliquots of the same genomic DNA pool, and four replicates were compared pairwise. Broad study findings and their caveats: In all healthy donors, the variance in clone template counts between samples taken two weeks apart rose significantly as total template count increased. The authors expected that over much longer intervals, such as months to years, biological variance in healthy repertoires might increase even further. Between technical replicates the binomial model flagged roughly 1.1 differentially abundant clones, whereas over roughly two weeks the binomial model flagged about 15 and over approximately four weeks approximately 18. Across all healthy-donor time intervals, the beta-binomial model significantly cut both the number of clones called differentially abundant and the false-positive rate.

The immunoSEQ Assay, which relies on bias-controlled multiplex PCR amplification of genomic DNA, was used to profile TCRbeta CDR3 regions. The authors' analysis ran thus. The absolute abundance of each unique TCRbeta CDR3 region was quantified after sequences were collapsed and filtered. Two models were used to test differential abundance: a binomial model (Fisher-equivalent) and a beta-binomial model that adds time-dependent variance fitted from healthy donors. Any clone with fewer than 5 combined templates was excluded, and a clone was called differentially abundant if its Benjamini-Hochberg FDR was below 0.01. Using the form v = (b*log(k)+a)^2, the beta-binomial variance was modeled as a function of the total template count across the two samples. In its TCRdb copy, this immuneACCESS table keeps in-frame sequences only and misses some clones. Where compared with another copy, unresolved V genes explain less than half of these, and the others have no known cause. V, J and clone size derive from that table, while D and trimming were established from the DNA sequence. The sample table contains 91,000 or so clones; only one count was recorded for 88% of them. The ten largest clones capture around 3.8% of the sample.

No immune events, such as infections, were documented for the healthy donors during the collection period. Time-dependent variance in a beta-binomial model of T-cell clone differential abundance was calibrated using healthy-donor blood repertoires as a training cohort. The training cohort was composed of 10 or so healthy donors, 3 female and 7 male. The donors were between about 25 and 65 years old, with an average age of 43 years. Obtained from a commercial supplier, whole blood was collected from each healthy donor at three time points set two to three weeks apart. Genomic DNA was extracted from unsorted whole blood for immunosequencing. V lost 5 bases and J lost 4 bases; the stretch between them is 12 bases long. The CDR3 numbers 14 residues from cysteine through phenylalanine. The CDR3 DNA has 42 bases and is translated from base 1. Via the germline V gene, CDR1 is SGHTA and CDR2 FQGNSA.

Sequenced sample: blood. This clonotype originated in a person aged 18-69 years in good health. This chain joins TRBV7-2 to TRBJ1-5; a weak D assignment points to TRBD1 (5 bases agree). The DNA reads as follows: TGTGCCAGCAGCCCCGGGACGGGGAATCAGCCCCAGCATTTT. It is translated as CASSPGTGNQPQHF.